The 13 T cell receptor beta chains given below trace back to one sample, sequenced in a study of cytomegalovirus exposure and HLA in healthy donors. The PCR had 60 Vbeta and 13 Jbeta primers. The repertoire was sequenced with immunoSEQ multiplex PCR; TCRdb's copy has only in-frame clones and lacks some. The sample comprises about 210,000 clones, 80% to 90% of which are singletons, and 0.2% to 0.25% rests with the top ten. Source material: PBMCs. The receptor set was obtained from a girl aged 2-15 years in good health and CMV-seronegative.

This CDR3 is CASSHHRGHGNEQFF. The DNA for the CDR3 is TGTGCCAGCAGCCACCACAGGGGGCATGGCAATGAGCAGTTCTTC. The chain carries TRBV7-9 and TRBJ2-1; 9 nucleotides match TRBD1. The CDR3 runs 15 residues. After removal of 5 bases from V and 6 bases from J, the junction contained 8 bases not matched to a gene. Germline CDR1 SEHNR, CDR2 FQNEAQ (reference sequence).

This chain joins TRBV4-1 and TRBJ2-7; 9 nucleotides match TRBD1. The CDR3 consists of 17 residues. The germline CDR1 and CDR2 sequences are MGHRA and YSYEKL. V was pared by 3 bases and J by 2 bases, with 11 bases of the junction left unmatched. The CDR3 bases are TGCGCCAGCAGCCATTACGGGATCGGGACAGGGACCTACGAGCAGTACTTC. This gives the protein CASSHYGIGTGTYEQYF.

This sequence joins TRBV7-9 and TRBJ1-1; tentatively, D is TRBD1 (6 bases). Germline lookup yields CDR1 SEHNR and CDR2 FQNEAQ (reference sequence). Deletions cut 8 bases from V and 5 bases from J, with 15 bases between. The CDR3 is 13 residues long. The CDR3 protein is CASAGVRGTEAFF. The CDR3 region has the DNA TGTGCCAGCGCAGGGGTAAGGGGGACTGAAGCTTTCTTT. Using reference TRBV7-9 and TRBJ1-1 for the parts outside the CDR3, the full variable domain is DTGVSQNPRHKITKRGQNVTFRCDPISEHNRLYWYRQTLGQGPEFLTYFQNEAQLEKSRLLSDRFSAERPKGSFSTLEIQRTEQGDSAMYLCASAGVRGTEAFFGQGTRLTVV.

The V gene is TRBV6-4, the J gene TRBJ2-3; 7 nucleotides line up with TRBD1. J was trimmed by 5 bases and V by 5 bases; bases with no gene match: 7. This CDR3 contains 14 residues. The germline gives CDR1 MRHNA, CDR2 SNTAGT. The chain's CDR3 is CASSRQGSRDTQYF. The CDR3 DNA follows: TGTGCCAGCAGTCGACAGGGAAGTAGAGATACGCAGTATTTT.

The chain links TRBV18 to TRBJ2-5; a weak D match, TRBD2 (6 bases). V was cut by 6 bases and J by 3 bases, with 14 bases left in between. The length of the CDR3 is 14 residues. Germline CDR1 is KGHSH and CDR2 is LQKENI. CDR3 bases: TGTGCCAGCTCCGCCACCGGGAGAGAAGAGACCCAGTACTTC. This translates into CASSATGREETQYF.

The chain employs TRBV6-1 and TRBJ2-3; TRBD2 aligns across 10 bases. V lost 2 bases and J lost 2; bases outside the gene matches: 7. Per germline, CDR1 MNHNS and CDR2 SASEGT. The CDR3 runs 17 residues. CDR3 nucleotide sequence: TGTGCCAGCAGTGAAAGGGGGACTAGCGAATACACAGATACGCAGTATTTT. This codes for CASSERGTSEYTDTQYF.

The chain uses TRBV30 and TRBJ2-2; D gene uncertain. Germline CDR1 is GTSNPN and CDR2 is SVGIG (reference sequence). The ends were cut back, 2 bases at V and 2 bases at J, with 6 bases in the middle. This CDR3 region has 13 residues. CDR3 sequence reads: CAWSLLNTGELFF. The CDR3 DNA reads TGTGCCTGGAGTTTACTTAACACCGGGGAGCTGTTTTTT. Full variable domain (outside the CDR3, taken from reference TRBV30 and TRBJ2-2): SQTIHQWPATLVQPVGSPLSLECTVEGTSNPNLYWYRQAAGRGLQLLFYSVGIGQISSEVPQNLSASRPQDRQFILSSKKLLLSDSGFYLCAWSLLNTGELFFGEGSRLTVL.

This chain connects TRBV6-1 to TRBJ2-7, with 11 positions matching TRBD1. J was trimmed by 6 bases and V by 6 bases; bases with no gene match: 4. Germline V lookup: CDR1 MNHNS, CDR2 SASEGT. The CDR3 covers 13 residues. As DNA, the CDR3 is TGTGCCAGCAGACGGGACAGGGGGGTCGAGCAGTACTTC. This gives the protein CASRRDRGVEQYF.

The chain has TRBV4-2 and TRBJ2-5; TRBD2 agrees at 9 bases. This CDR3 comprises 14 residues. V lost 4 bases, J lost 5 bases, and 5 bases stayed unmatched. Germline CDR1 is LGHNA and CDR2 is YNFKEQ. The CDR3 loop is CASSPRRGGETQYF. The CDR3, as DNA: TGTGCCAGCAGCCCTCGGCGGGGGGGCGAGACCCAGTACTTC.

V and J are TRBV11-2 and TRBJ2-2, with 7 bases that match TRBD1. The CDR3 totals 15 residues. The J segment lost 4 bases and the V segment lost 4 bases, leaving 6 bases of the junction unmatched. Per germline, CDR1 SGHAT and CDR2 FQNNGV. DNA of the CDR3: TGTGCCAGCAGCTCCCGACAGGGATCCACCGGGGAGCTGTTTTTT. It codes for CASSSRQGSTGELFF.

This chain uses TRBV7-2 with TRBJ2-2; TRBD2 matches 12 bases. V lost 5 bases, J lost 9 bases, and 7 bases stayed unmatched. This CDR3 comprises 15 residues. CDR1 and CDR2 from the germline V gene are SGHTA and FQGNSA. CDR3 nucleotide sequence: TGTGCCAGCAGCCCGTCTAGCGGGGGGGCCCGGGAGCTGTTTTTT. Translated, it gives CASSPSSGGARELFF.

The J gene is TRBJ1-6, the V gene TRBV7-8; no clear D. The CDR3 is 14 residues long. V was pared by 1 base and J by 5 bases, with 6 bases between. CDR1 SGHVS and CDR2 FQNEAQ come from the germline V gene. CDR3 amino acids: CASSLGQNNSPLHF. The CDR3 nucleotides are TGTGCCAGCAGCTTAGGGCAAAATAATTCACCCCTCCACTTT.

The rearrangement uses TRBV5-4 and TRBJ2-7; D unclear. V was trimmed by 4 bases and J by 0 bases, leaving 5 bases between them. The germline V gene encodes CDR1 SGHNT and CDR2 YYREEE (reference sequence). There are 12 residues in the CDR3. CDR3 coding DNA: TGTGCCAGCAGCCACGGCTCCTACGAGCAGTACTTC. It codes for CASSHGSYEQYF.